A selection of T cell receptor beta chains follows, all from one sample in a study of ipilimumab plus nivolumab after autologous stem cell transplantation. Produced via immunoSEQ multiplex PCR; TCRdb's table is partial and in-frame only. The sample holds tens of thousands of clones, 85% to 95% seen once. The specimen was PBMCs, collected in a trial of ipilimumab plus nivolumab as post-transplant consolidation. These receptors all stem from a male donor with multiple myeloma. Each CDR3 is given with its conserved first and last residue. The order of the fields is clone size, CDR3 length, D gene, J gene, V gene, CDR3 protein, CDR3 DNA. The D gene is left open where the match is weak. Clone sizes are given selectively: once, few, many, or a class where the clone is expanded.

clone_size: once
cdr3_length: 11
d_call: -
j_call: TRBJ2-3
v_call: TRBV29-1
cdr3_aa: CSVLIGDTQYF
cdr3_nt: TGCAGCGTTCTGATCGGAGATACGCAGTATTTT

clone_size: -
cdr3_length: 16
d_call: TRBD1
j_call: TRBJ2-3
v_call: TRBV14
cdr3_aa: CASSHDRGLIGEAQYF
cdr3_nt: TGTGCCAGCAGCCACGACAGGGGGCTCATTGGAGAAGCGCAGTATTTT

clone_size: once
cdr3_length: 12
d_call: TRBD2
j_call: TRBJ2-7
v_call: TRBV29-1
cdr3_aa: CSVLGGNYEQYF
cdr3_nt: TGCAGCGTTCTCGGGGGGAACTACGAGCAGTACTTC

clone_size: -
cdr3_length: 13
d_call: -
j_call: TRBJ2-5
v_call: TRBV7-2
cdr3_aa: CASSLALRETQYF
cdr3_nt: TGTGCCAGCAGCTTAGCGCTCAGAGAGACCCAGTACTTC

clone_size: -
cdr3_length: 15
d_call: TRBD2
j_call: TRBJ2-1
v_call: TRBV6-1
cdr3_aa: CASPEGGLADNEQFF
cdr3_nt: TGTGCCAGCCCGGAGGGTGGCCTAGCGGACAATGAGCAGTTCTTC

clone_size: -
cdr3_length: 15
d_call: TRBD2
j_call: TRBJ2-2
v_call: TRBV19
cdr3_aa: CASSMGRGVGGELFF
cdr3_nt: TGTGCCAGTAGTATGGGGAGGGGAGTGGGCGGGGAGCTGTTTTTT

clone_size: -
cdr3_length: 16
d_call: TRBD1
j_call: TRBJ2-6
v_call: TRBV9
cdr3_aa: CASSVDRGRGANVLTF
cdr3_nt: TGTGCCAGCAGCGTGGACAGGGGGCGCGGGGCCAACGTCCTGACTTTC

clone_size: -
cdr3_length: 14
d_call: -
j_call: TRBJ2-5
v_call: TRBV4-3
cdr3_aa: CASSQDPSKETQYF
cdr3_nt: TGCGCCAGCAGCCAAGATCCTAGCAAAGAGACCCAGTACTTC

clone_size: -
cdr3_length: 13
d_call: TRBD1
j_call: TRBJ2-7
v_call: TRBV2
cdr3_aa: CASSNRGAYEQYF
cdr3_nt: TGTGCCAGCAGTAACAGGGGCGCCTACGAGCAGTACTTC

clone_size: once
cdr3_length: 17
d_call: TRBD1
j_call: TRBJ1-3
v_call: TRBV6-8
cdr3_aa: CASSSARQGLSGNTIYF
cdr3_nt: TGTGCCAGCAGTTCCGCGCGACAGGGCCTCTCTGGAAACACCATATATTTT

clone_size: -
cdr3_length: 14
d_call: TRBD1
j_call: TRBJ1-6
v_call: TRBV6-4
cdr3_aa: CASRAGTGTSPLHF
cdr3_nt: TGTGCCAGCAGGGCTGGGACAGGGACTTCACCCCTCCACTTT

clone_size: -
cdr3_length: 19
d_call: -
j_call: TRBJ2-1
v_call: TRBV18
cdr3_aa: CASSPPQGQSTSSYNEQFF
cdr3_nt: TGTGCCAGCTCACCACCTCAGGGGCAGTCAACGAGCTCCTACAATGAGCAGTTCTTC

clone_size: -
cdr3_length: 16
d_call: TRBD2
j_call: TRBJ2-1
v_call: TRBV7-3
cdr3_aa: CASSQPGTSGYNEQFF
cdr3_nt: TGTGCCAGCAGTCAACCCGGGACTAGCGGTTACAATGAGCAGTTCTTC

clone_size: once
cdr3_length: 17
d_call: -
j_call: TRBJ2-1
v_call: TRBV19
cdr3_aa: CASTPILQDISYNEQFF
cdr3_nt: TGTGCCAGTACCCCTATCCTACAGGACATCTCCTACAATGAGCAGTTCTTC

clone_size: -
cdr3_length: 15
d_call: -
j_call: TRBJ1-2
v_call: TRBV6-1
cdr3_aa: CASSESRGQNYGYTF
cdr3_nt: TGTGCCAGCAGTGAAAGTCGTGGTCAGAACTATGGCTACACCTTC

clone_size: -
cdr3_length: 13
d_call: TRBD1
j_call: TRBJ1-1
v_call: TRBV7-2
cdr3_aa: CASSGGQGGEAFF
cdr3_nt: TGTGCCAGCAGCGGGGGACAGGGGGGTGAAGCTTTCTTT

clone_size: -
cdr3_length: 13
d_call: -
j_call: TRBJ2-3
v_call: TRBV2
cdr3_aa: CASLARSTDTQYF
cdr3_nt: TGTGCCAGTCTAGCGCGGAGCACAGATACGCAGTATTTT

clone_size: -
cdr3_length: 14
d_call: -
j_call: TRBJ1-5
v_call: TRBV19
cdr3_aa: CASAPPRPNQPQHF
cdr3_nt: TGTGCCAGTGCACCTCCGAGGCCCAATCAGCCCCAGCATTTT

clone_size: -
cdr3_length: 15
d_call: TRBD1
j_call: TRBJ2-3
v_call: TRBV5-8
cdr3_aa: CASSWGQRSTDTQYF
cdr3_nt: TGTGCCAGCAGCTGGGGACAGCGTTCCACAGATACGCAGTATTTT

clone_size: medium-sized
cdr3_length: 14
d_call: -
j_call: TRBJ2-2
v_call: TRBV2
cdr3_aa: CASMEQPNTGELFF
cdr3_nt: TGTGCCAGCATGGAACAACCGAACACCGGGGAGCTGTTTTTT

clone_size: -
cdr3_length: 16
d_call: -
j_call: TRBJ1-2
v_call: TRBV5-2
cdr3_aa: CASNCKREYETYGYTF
cdr3_nt: TGTGCCAGCAACTGCAAACGAGAGTACGAGACCTATGGCTACACCTTC

clone_size: -
cdr3_length: 11
d_call: -
j_call: TRBJ2-1
v_call: TRBV20-1
cdr3_aa: CSARDGGNEFF
cdr3_nt: TGCAGTGCTAGAGATGGGGGGAACGAGTTCTTC